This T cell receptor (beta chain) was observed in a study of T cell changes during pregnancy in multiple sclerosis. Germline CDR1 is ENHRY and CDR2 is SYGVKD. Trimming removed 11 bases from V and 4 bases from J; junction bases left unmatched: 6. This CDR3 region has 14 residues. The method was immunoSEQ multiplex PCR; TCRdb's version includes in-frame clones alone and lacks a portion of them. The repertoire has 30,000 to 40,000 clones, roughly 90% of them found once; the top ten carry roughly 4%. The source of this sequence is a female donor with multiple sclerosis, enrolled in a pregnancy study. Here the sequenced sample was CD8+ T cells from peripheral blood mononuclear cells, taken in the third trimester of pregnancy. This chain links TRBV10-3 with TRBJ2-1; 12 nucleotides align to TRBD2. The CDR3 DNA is TGTGCCTCGTTGACTAGCGGGGGTTACAATGAGCAGTTCTTC. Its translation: CASLTSGGYNEQFF.